This T cell receptor beta chain was documented in a study of T cell repertoires in cytomegalovirus infection (dated by TCRdb to between 2018 and 2020). Looking at the study overall: Recently identified HLA-C-restricted CMV epitopes, whose presentation resists viral immunomodulation, were targeted by peptide stimulations together with well-studied HLA-B-restricted epitopes. Donor HLA type was relevant to the analysis, because carriage of CMV infection together with the matching HLA type was indicated by public TCR beta signatures. Overall study results and their limits: In both this cohort and an independent cohort of 350 to 400 donors, the cumulative frequency of public TCR beta family members distinguished carriers of CMV infection plus the relevant HLA type. The ex vivo response was dominated by HLA-C-restricted CMV-specific TCR beta clonotypes, which also provided the single most frequent clonotype in two of eight donors.

Sequencer: Illumina HiSeq 1500. TCRdb took the public reads, trimmed them with fastp at Q25, ran MiXCR for clone calling and kept in-frame beta chains. Every CDR3 protein is listed once, alongside the most common genes and DNA of its rows. The sample profile shows about 900,000 distinct CDR3 sequences; roughly 30% of them were found once. About 14% of the sample is taken by the ten largest. The meaning of the sample's treatment or condition label: in vitro stimulation with specific CMV peptide epitopes to enrich CMV-specific T cells. This clonotype was seen more than once but under ten times. Its specific antigen is unknown. No base quality information exists; no much larger clone differs at one position. Deletion took 3 bases off V and 0 bases off J, with a span of 6 bases between the germline ends. From the cysteine through the phenylalanine, the CDR3 covers 14 amino acids. The sequence is cut down to CDR3 DNA, 42 bases in frame from base 1. The germline V gene yields SNHLY for CDR1 and FYNNEI for CDR2.

The material was cultured CD8+ T cells from PBMCs, obtained from culture after CMV antigen stimulation. The TCR sequence derives from a human donor in good health (CMV status not recorded). Some clones in this sample may be carry-over from other donors' samples. The sequence is built from TRBV2 and TRBJ1-5, with no D gene named confidently. At the DNA level, the sequence is TGTGCCAGCAGTGATCAGGATAGCAATCAGCCCCAGCATTTT. Translated, this gives CASSDQDSNQPQHF.